Listed here is a single TCR beta chain. Its antigen is unknown. Libraries were prepared by immunoSEQ multiplex PCR; TCRdb keeps only in-frame clonotypes and omits some of them. The sample has 53,000 or so clones; roughly 92% are singletons. The data stem from a study of T cells in localized non-small cell lung cancer. Broader study findings: Among the top 100 tumor clones, a median 57 appeared in adjacent lung. Longer overall survival accompanied higher blood T cell density. Adjacent uninvolved lung tissue had the highest T cell clonality, exceeding tumor.

In germline, CDR1 is SGHRS, CDR2 YFSETQ. CDR3 length equals 15 residues. J was trimmed by 4 bases and V by 9 bases; bases with no gene match: 10. The clonotype comes from a man aged 35-69 years with stage I lung adenocarcinoma. The specimen was peripheral blood, collected before any cancer treatment. V is TRBV5-1 and J is TRBJ2-1, with 10 bases that match TRBD1. Written as DNA, the CDR3 is TGCGCCACCAAACTCGGACAGGGGGAGTACAATGAGCAGTTCTTC. This sequence encodes CATKLGQGEYNEQFF.